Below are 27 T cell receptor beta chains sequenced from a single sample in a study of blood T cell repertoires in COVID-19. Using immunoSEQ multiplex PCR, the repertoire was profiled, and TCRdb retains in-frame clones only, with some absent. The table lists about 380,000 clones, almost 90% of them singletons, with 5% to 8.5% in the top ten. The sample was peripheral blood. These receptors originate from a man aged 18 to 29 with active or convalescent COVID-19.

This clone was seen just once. The CDR3: CASSLTGDGNTIYF. CDR3 bases: TGTGCCAGCAGCTTGACAGGGGATGGAAACACCATATATTTT. The rearrangement links TRBV2 to TRBJ1-3; 8 nucleotides align to TRBD1. This CDR3 has 14 residues. Germline V gives CDR1 SNHLY, CDR2 FYNNEI. Trimming took 6 bases from V and 3 from J; bases not matched to a gene: 4.

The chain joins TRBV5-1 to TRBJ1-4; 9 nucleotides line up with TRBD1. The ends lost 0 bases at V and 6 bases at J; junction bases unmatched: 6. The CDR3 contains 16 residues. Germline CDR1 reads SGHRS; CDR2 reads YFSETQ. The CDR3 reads CASSLGWGQGYEKLFF. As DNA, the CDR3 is TGCGCCAGCAGCTTGGGATGGGGACAGGGATATGAAAAACTGTTTTTT. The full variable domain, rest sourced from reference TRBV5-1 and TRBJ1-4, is KAGVTQTPRYLIKTRGQQVTLSCSPISGHRSVSWYQQTPGQGLQFLFEYFSETQRNKGNFPGRFSGRQFSNSRSEMNVSTLELGDSALYLCASSLGWGQGYEKLFFGSGTQLSVL.

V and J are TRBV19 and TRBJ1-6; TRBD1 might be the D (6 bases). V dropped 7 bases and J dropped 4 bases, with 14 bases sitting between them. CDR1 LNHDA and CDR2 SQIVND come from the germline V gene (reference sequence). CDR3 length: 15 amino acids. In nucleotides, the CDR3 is TGTGCCAGTACCACCGAGGGACATTATAATTCACCCCTCCACTTT. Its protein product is CASTTEGHYNSPLHF.

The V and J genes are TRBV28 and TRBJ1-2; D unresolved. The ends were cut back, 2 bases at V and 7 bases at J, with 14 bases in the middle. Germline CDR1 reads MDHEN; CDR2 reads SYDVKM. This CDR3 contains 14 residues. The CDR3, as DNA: TGTGCCAGCAGTTTAAACCGTAGAACTGCTGGCTACACCTTC. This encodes CASSLNRRTAGYTF.

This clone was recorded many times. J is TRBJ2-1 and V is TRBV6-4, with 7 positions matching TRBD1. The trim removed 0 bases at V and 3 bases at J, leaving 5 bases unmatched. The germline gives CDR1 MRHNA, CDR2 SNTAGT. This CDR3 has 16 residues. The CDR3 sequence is CASSDSGDSDYNEQFF. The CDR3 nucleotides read TGTGCCAGCAGTGACTCAGGGGACAGTGACTACAATGAGCAGTTCTTC.

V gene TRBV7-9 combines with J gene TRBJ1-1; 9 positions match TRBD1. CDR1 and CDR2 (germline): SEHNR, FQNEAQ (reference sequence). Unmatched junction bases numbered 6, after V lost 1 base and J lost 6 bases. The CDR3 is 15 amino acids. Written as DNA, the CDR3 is TGTGCCAGCAGCTTAGATCTGGACAGGGGTTCTGAAGCTTTCTTT. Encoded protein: CASSLDLDRGSEAFF.

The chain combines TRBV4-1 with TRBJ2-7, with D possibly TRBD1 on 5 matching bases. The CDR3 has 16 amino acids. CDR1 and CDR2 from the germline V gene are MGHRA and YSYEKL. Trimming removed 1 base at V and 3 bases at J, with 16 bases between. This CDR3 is CASSQAHRTLDYEQYF. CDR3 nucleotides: TGCGCCAGCAGCCAAGCCCATCGGACACTCGACTACGAGCAGTACTTC.

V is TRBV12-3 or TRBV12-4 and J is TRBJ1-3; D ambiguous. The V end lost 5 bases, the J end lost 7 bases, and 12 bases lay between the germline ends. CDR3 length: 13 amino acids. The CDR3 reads CASSTSIRNTIYF. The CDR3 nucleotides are TGTGCCAGCAGTACCTCCATCCGGAACACCATATATTTT.

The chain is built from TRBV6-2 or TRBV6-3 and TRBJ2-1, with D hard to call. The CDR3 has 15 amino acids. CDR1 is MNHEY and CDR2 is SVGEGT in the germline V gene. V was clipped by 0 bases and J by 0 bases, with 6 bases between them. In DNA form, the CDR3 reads TGTGCCAGCAGTTACTCTGGCAGCTCCTACAATGAGCAGTTCTTC. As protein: CASSYSGSSYNEQFF.

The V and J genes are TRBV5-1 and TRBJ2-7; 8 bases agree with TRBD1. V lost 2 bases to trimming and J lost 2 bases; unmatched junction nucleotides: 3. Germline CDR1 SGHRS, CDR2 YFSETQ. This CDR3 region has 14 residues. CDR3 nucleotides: TGCGCCAGCAGCTTCGGGACAGGTACCTACGAGCAGTACTTC. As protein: CASSFGTGTYEQYF.

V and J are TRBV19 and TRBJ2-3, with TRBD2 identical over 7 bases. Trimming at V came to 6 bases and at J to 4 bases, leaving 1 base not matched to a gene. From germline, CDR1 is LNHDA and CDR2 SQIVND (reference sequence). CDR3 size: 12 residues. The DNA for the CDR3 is TGTGCCAGTAGGACTAGCCCAGATACGCAGTATTTT. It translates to CASRTSPDTQYF.

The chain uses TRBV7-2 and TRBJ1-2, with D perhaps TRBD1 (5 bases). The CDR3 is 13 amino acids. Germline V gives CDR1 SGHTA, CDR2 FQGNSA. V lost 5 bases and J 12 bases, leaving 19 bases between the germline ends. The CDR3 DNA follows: TGTGCCAGCAGCCCGCGGGGCCAACTCGGAAACACCTTC. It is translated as CASSPRGQLGNTF.

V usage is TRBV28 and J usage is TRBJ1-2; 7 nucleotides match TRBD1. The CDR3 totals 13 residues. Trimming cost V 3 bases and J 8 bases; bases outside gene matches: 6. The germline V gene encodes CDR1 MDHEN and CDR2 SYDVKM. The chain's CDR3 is CASSFRGGRGYTF. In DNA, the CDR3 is TGTGCCAGCAGTTTTAGAGGGGGCAGGGGCTACACCTTC.

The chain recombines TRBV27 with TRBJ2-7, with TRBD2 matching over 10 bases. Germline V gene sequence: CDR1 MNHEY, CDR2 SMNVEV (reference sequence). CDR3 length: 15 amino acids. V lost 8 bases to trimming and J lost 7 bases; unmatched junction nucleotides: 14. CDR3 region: CASQGGAGGTWEQYF. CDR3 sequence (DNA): TGTGCCAGCCAAGGAGGAGCGGGAGGGACCTGGGAGCAGTACTTC.

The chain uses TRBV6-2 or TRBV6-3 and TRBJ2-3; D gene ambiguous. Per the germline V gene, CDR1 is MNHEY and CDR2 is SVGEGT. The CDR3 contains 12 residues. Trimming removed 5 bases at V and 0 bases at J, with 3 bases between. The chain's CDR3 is CASSQSTDTQYF. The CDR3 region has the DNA TGTGCCAGCAGTCAAAGCACAGATACGCAGTATTTT.

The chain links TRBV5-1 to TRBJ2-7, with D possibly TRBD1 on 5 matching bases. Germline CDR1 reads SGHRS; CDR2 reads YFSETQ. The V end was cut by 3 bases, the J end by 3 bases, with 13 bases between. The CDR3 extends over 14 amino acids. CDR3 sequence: CASSWTGQFYEQYF. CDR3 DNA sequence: TGCGCCAGCAGCTGGACCGGACAATTCTACGAGCAGTACTTC.

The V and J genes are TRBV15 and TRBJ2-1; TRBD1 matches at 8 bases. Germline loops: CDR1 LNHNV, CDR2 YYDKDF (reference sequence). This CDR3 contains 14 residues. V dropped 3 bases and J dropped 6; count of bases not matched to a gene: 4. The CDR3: CATSSLGTGNEQFF. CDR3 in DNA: TGTGCCACCAGCAGCCTAGGGACAGGCAATGAGCAGTTCTTC.

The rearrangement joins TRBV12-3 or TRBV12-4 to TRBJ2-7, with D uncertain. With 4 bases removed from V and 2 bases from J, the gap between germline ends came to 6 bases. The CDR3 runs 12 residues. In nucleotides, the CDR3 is TGTGCCAGCAGTTATCAGGCCTACGAGCAGTACTTC. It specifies CASSYQAYEQYF.

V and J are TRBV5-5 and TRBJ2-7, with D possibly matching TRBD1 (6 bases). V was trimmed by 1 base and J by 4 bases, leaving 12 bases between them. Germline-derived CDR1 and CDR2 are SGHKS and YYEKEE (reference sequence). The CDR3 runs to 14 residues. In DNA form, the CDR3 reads TGTGCCAGCAGCTTGCCCCAGGGGATATACGAGCAGTACTTC. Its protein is CASSLPQGIYEQYF. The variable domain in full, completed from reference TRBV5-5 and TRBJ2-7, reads DAGVTQSPTHLIKTRGQQVTLRCSPISGHKSVSWYQQVLGQGPQFIFQYYEKEERGRGNFPDRFSARQFPNYSSELNVNALLLGDSALYLCASSLPQGIYEQYFGPGTRLTVT.

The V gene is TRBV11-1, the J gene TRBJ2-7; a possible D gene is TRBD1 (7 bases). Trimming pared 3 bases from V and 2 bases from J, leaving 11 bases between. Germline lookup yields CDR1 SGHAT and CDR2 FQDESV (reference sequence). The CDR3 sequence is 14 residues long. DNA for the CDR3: TGTGCCAGCAGCTTCAGGGGGGAGGCCTACGAGCAGTACTTC. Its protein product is CASSFRGEAYEQYF.

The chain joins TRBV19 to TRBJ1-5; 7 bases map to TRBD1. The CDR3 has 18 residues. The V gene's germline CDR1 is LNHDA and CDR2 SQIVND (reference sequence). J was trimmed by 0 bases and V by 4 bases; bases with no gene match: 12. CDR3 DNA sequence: TGTGCCAGTAGTACCCGACTCACAGGGGTATATAGCAATCAGCCCCAGCATTTT. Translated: CASSTRLTGVYSNQPQHF.

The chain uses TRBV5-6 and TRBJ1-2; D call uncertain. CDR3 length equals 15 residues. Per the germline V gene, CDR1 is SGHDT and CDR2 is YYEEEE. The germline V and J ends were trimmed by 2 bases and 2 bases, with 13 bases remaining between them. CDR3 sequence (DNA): TGTGCCAGCAGCTTCGAAGGGAGGCCCAACTATGGCTACACCTTC. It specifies CASSFEGRPNYGYTF. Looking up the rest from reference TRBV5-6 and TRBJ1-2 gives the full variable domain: DAGVTQSPTHLIKTRGQQVTLRCSPKSGHDTVSWYQQALGQGPQFIFQYYEEEERQRGNFPDRFSGHQFPNYSSELNVNALLLGDSALYLCASSFEGRPNYGYTFGSGTRLTVV.

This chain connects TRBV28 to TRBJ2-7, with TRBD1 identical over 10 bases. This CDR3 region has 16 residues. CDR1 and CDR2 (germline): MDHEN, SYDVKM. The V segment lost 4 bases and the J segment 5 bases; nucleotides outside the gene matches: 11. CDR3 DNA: TGTGCCAGCAGTTCTCCGGACAGGGGGGGAGGAAACGAGCAGTACTTC. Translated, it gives CASSSPDRGGGNEQYF.

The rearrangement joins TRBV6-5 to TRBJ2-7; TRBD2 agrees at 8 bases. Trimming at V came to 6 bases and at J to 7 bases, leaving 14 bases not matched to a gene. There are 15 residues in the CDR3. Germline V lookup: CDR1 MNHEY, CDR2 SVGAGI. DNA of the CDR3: TGTGCCAGCAGCCGAATAGCGGGGCCGATGGGAGAGCAGTACTTC. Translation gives CASSRIAGPMGEQYF.

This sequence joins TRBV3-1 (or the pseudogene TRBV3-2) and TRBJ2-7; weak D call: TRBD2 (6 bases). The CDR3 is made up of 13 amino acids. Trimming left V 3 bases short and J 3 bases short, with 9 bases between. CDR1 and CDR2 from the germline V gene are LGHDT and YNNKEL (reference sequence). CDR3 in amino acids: CASSQFSGYEQYF. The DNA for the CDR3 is TGTGCCAGCAGCCAGTTTAGCGGCTACGAGCAGTACTTC.

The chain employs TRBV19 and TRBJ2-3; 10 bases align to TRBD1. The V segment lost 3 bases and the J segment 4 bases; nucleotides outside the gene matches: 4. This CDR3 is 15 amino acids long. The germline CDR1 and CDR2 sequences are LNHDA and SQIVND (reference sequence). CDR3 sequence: CASSIRTGGSDTQYF. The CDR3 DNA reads TGTGCCAGTAGTATCCGGACAGGGGGTTCAGATACGCAGTATTTT. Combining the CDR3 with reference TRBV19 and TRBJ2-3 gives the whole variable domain DGGITQSPKYLFRKEGQNVTLSCEQNLNHDAMYWYRQDPGQGLRLIYYSQIVNDFQKGDIAEGYSVSREKKESFPLTVTSAQKNPTAFYLCASSIRTGGSDTQYFGPGTRLTVL.

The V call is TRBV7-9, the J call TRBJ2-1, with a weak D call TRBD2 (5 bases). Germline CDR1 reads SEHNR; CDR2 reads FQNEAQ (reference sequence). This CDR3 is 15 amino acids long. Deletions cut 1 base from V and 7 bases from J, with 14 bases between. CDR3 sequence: CASSLGAGIGNEQFF. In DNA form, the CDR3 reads TGTGCCAGCAGCTTAGGTGCCGGGATAGGGAATGAGCAGTTCTTC.